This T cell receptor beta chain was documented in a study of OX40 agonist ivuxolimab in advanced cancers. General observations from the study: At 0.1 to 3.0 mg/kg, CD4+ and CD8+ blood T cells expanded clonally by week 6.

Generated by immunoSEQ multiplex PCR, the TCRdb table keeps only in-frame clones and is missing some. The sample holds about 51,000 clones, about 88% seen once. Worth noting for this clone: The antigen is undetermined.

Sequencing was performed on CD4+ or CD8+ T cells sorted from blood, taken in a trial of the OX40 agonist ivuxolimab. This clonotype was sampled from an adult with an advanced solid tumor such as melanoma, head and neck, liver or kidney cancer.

For the CDR3, the DNA is TGTGCCAGCAGCTTAGCCCCTCCAGGCAGGGGCAGCTCCTACGAGCAGTACTTC. Protein sequence: CASSLAPPGRGSSYEQYF. This chain uses TRBV7-8 with TRBJ2-7, with D possibly matching TRBD1 (6 bases). Trimming took 0 bases from V and 0 from J, leaving 18 bases between them. Looked up from germline, CDR1 is SGHVS and CDR2 is FQNEAQ. CDR3 length: 18 residues.